This T cell receptor beta chain was observed in a study of PD-1 blockade in classical Hodgkin lymphoma. The CDR3 sequence is 19 residues long. V lost 5 bases and J lost 4, with 27 bases in between. Germline values: CDR1 MDHEN, CDR2 SYDVKM. Study results and limitations: When nivolumab was started under 1 year after ASCT, patients were excluded.

Described time point: cycle 4 day 1 (C4D1), after more than five weeks of nivolumab. Every one of the patients relapsed after autologous stem cell transplantation (brentuximab vedotin exposure was variable). Generated by immunoSEQ multiplex PCR, the TCRdb table keeps only in-frame clones and is missing some. The sample has around 13,000 clones, roughly 80% seen once. To note about this clone: Its antigen is not known.

The source is a human donor with classical Hodgkin lymphoma. The chain links TRBV28 to TRBJ2-1; D call uncertain. Sample: peripheral blood mononuclear cells (PBMCs), taken before the fourth cycle of nivolumab. The DNA for the CDR3 is TGTGCCAGCAGTCCGCATCCCGGGTCTACTTCCCTTTATTACAATGAGCAGTTCTTC. It translates to CASSPHPGSTSLYYNEQFF.